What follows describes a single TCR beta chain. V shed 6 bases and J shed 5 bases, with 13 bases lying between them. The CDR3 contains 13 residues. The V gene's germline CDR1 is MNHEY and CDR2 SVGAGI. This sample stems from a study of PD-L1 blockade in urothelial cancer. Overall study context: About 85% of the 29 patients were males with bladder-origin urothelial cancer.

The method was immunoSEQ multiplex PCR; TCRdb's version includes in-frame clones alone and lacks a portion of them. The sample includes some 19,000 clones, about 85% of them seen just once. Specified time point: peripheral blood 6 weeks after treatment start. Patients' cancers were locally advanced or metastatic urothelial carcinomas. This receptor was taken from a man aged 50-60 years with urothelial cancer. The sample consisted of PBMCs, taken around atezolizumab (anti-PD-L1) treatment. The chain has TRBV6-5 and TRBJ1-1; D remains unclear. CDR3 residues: CASSPTSETEAFF. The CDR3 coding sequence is TGTGCCAGCAGCCCAACTTCGGAGACTGAAGCTTTCTTT.